Below are 17 T cell receptor beta chains sequenced from a single sample in a study of blood T cell repertoires in COVID-19. Only in-frame clones appear in the TCRdb table, and some are missing; sequencing was by immunoSEQ multiplex PCR. Here the sample spans around 100,000 clones, approximately 80% being singletons. Sequencing was done on a sample of peripheral blood. All receptors derive from a human donor in a cohort sampled during active COVID-19.

The gene calls are TRBV6-2 or TRBV6-3 and TRBJ2-5; D uncertain. CDR1 MNHEY and CDR2 SVGEGT come from the germline V gene. The ends were cut back, 5 bases at V and 7 bases at J, with 20 bases in the middle. The length of the CDR3 is 15 residues. The CDR3, as DNA: TGTGCCAGCAGTAGCCGCAACCAGGCGCTCGGGACCCAGTACTTC. Residues: CASSSRNQALGTQYF.

The chain's CDR3 is CASSLELAQETQYF. In nucleotides, the CDR3 is TGTGCCAGCAGCTTAGAGCTAGCACAAGAGACCCAGTACTTC. The chain carries TRBV7-2 and TRBJ2-5; D perhaps matches TRBD2 (5 bases). Trimming cost V 1 base and J 2 bases, with 8 bases left between them. The germline CDR1 and CDR2 sequences are SGHTA and FQGNSA. The CDR3 is 14 amino acids.

The chain joins TRBV19 to TRBJ2-2; 7 bases match TRBD1. The CDR3 totals 14 residues. The trim removed 9 bases at V and 3 bases at J, leaving 7 bases unmatched. CDR1 is LNHDA, CDR2 SQIVND, per germline (reference sequence). In DNA form, the CDR3 reads TGTGCCAGCCTAAGACAGGGATACACCGGGGAGCTGTTTTTT. It encodes CASLRQGYTGELFF.

This clone was detected a few times. The chain links TRBV10-3 to TRBJ1-5; 9 bases are shared with TRBD1. The CDR3 is 15 residues long. Germline lookup yields CDR1 ENHRY and CDR2 SYGVKD. The V segment lost 3 bases and the J segment 2 bases; nucleotides outside the gene matches: 2. The CDR3 region is CAISDRTGGNQPQHF. Here the CDR3 DNA reads TGTGCCATCAGTGACCGGACAGGGGGCAATCAGCCCCAGCATTTT.

The V gene is TRBV6-1, the J gene TRBJ1-1; no clear D. The germline V gene has CDR1 MNHNS and CDR2 SASEGT. The V end was cut by 2 bases, the J end by 4 bases, with 8 bases between. The CDR3 covers 13 residues. The CDR3 region is CASSEIGSTEAFF. The CDR3 coding sequence is TGTGCCAGCAGTGAAATTGGGAGCACTGAAGCTTTCTTT.

The rearrangement joins TRBV4-1 to TRBJ2-7; 9 bases line up with TRBD1. The germline CDR1 and CDR2 sequences are MGHRA and YSYEKL. The CDR3 totals 16 residues. The V segment lost 0 bases and the J segment 2 bases; nucleotides outside the gene matches: 5. The CDR3, as DNA: TGCGCCAGCAGCCAAGATTGGGGACAGGGAACCTACGAGCAGTACTTC. Protein product: CASSQDWGQGTYEQYF.

The chain employs TRBV5-4 and TRBJ2-2, with no clear D. This CDR3 is built from 13 residues. CDR1 SGHNT and CDR2 YYREEE come from the germline V gene (reference sequence). V was trimmed by 2 bases and J by 5 bases, leaving 7 bases between them. CDR3 loop: CASSFSSTGELFF. The CDR3 DNA follows: TGTGCCAGCAGCTTTTCGAGTACCGGGGAGCTGTTTTTT.

The CDR3 sequence: CASSVGWGDSGNTIYF. CDR3 nucleotide sequence: TGTGCCAGCAGCGTAGGTTGGGGGGACTCTGGAAACACCATATATTTT. The genes are TRBV9 and TRBJ1-3, with D perhaps matching TRBD1 (5 bases). V was cut by 0 bases and J by 0 bases, with 10 bases left in between. Germline V gives CDR1 SGDLS, CDR2 YYNGEE. The CDR3 is 16 amino acids. Supplemented by reference TRBV9 and TRBJ1-3, the full variable domain reads DSGVTQTPKHLITATGQRVTLRCSPRSGDLSVYWYQQSLDQGLQFLIQYYNGEERAKGNILERFSAQQFPDLHSELNLSSLELGDSALYFCASSVGWGDSGNTIYFGEGSWLTVV.

The J gene is TRBJ2-3, the V gene TRBV25-1; 15 bases agree with TRBD2. Germline V gene sequence: CDR1 MGHDK, CDR2 SYGVNS. The CDR3 totals 15 residues. Trimming cost V 8 bases and J 8 bases; bases outside gene matches: 8. The CDR3 bases are TGTGCCAGCTCCGGACTAGCGGGAGGGCCGGTTACGCAGTATTTT. Translated, it gives CASSGLAGGPVTQYF.

This clone has just a few counts. The chain has TRBV10-1 and TRBJ1-1; a weak D match, TRBD1 (5 bases). V was trimmed by 3 bases and J by 0 bases, leaving 8 bases between them. The CDR3 contains 14 residues. Germline CDR1 and CDR2: WNHNN and SYGVQD (reference sequence). CDR3 nucleotide sequence: TGCGCCAGCAGTGACAGGGATCTGAACACTGAAGCTTTCTTT. It encodes CASSDRDLNTEAFF.

V usage is TRBV6-4 and J usage is TRBJ2-4, with D perhaps matching TRBD1 (5 bases). The CDR3 is made up of 16 amino acids. The ends were cut back, 1 base at V and 0 bases at J, with 10 bases in the middle. Germline CDR1 is MRHNA and CDR2 is SNTAGT. The CDR3 region has the DNA TGTGCCAGCAGTGACTATTACAGGCTAGCCAAAAACATTCAGTACTTC. As protein: CASSDYYRLAKNIQYF.

The chain uses TRBV5-6 and TRBJ1-3; 7 bases line up with TRBD1. The CDR3 has 16 residues. The junction had 11 bases not matched to a gene; V was cut back by 5 bases and J by 3 bases. From germline, CDR1 is SGHDT and CDR2 YYEEEE. CDR3 sequence: CASRPMDRPIGNTIYF. The CDR3 bases are TGTGCCAGCAGGCCGATGGACAGGCCCATTGGAAACACCATATATTTT.

The chain joins TRBV19 to TRBJ1-1; 7 nucleotides agree with TRBD1. Germline V gene sequence: CDR1 LNHDA, CDR2 SQIVND (reference sequence). The CDR3 contains 14 residues. After removal of 5 bases from V and 11 bases from J, the junction contained 14 bases not matched to a gene. The CDR3 bases are TGTGCCAGTAGTCCTGACAGGGCCAAGGTGTGGGCTTTCTTT. Amino acid sequence: CASSPDRAKVWAFF.

J is TRBJ2-3 and V is TRBV4-1, with TRBD1 matching over 7 bases. The V gene's germline CDR1 is MGHRA and CDR2 YSYEKL. CDR3 length: 15 amino acids. Trimming cost V 3 bases and J 1 base; bases outside gene matches: 4. The CDR3 region has the DNA TGCGCCAGCAGCCAGGACGGACAGGGCACAGATACGCAGTATTTT. Its protein product is CASSQDGQGTDTQYF.

This clone was counted only a few times. This rearrangement joins TRBV19 to TRBJ2-5; 11 nucleotides line up with TRBD2. The CDR3 sequence is 16 residues long. V lost 1 base to trimming and J lost 4 bases; unmatched junction nucleotides: 5. CDR1 and CDR2 (germline): LNHDA, SQIVND (reference sequence). The CDR3 nucleotides are TGTGCCAGTAGTATAGCGGCAACTAGCGGGAGAGAGACCCAGTACTTC. Translation: CASSIAATSGRETQYF.

V gene TRBV27 combines with J gene TRBJ1-6, with TRBD1 matching over 7 bases. Unmatched junction bases numbered 3, after V lost 3 bases and J lost 7 bases. This CDR3 spans 14 amino acids. CDR1 MNHEY and CDR2 SMNVEV come from the germline V gene (reference sequence). CDR3 residues: CASSFDRANSPLHF. As DNA, the CDR3 is TGTGCCAGCAGTTTTGACAGGGCCAATTCACCCCTCCACTTT.

This chain uses TRBV18 with TRBJ2-2; D is undetermined. The CDR3 contains 16 residues. The V gene lost 2 bases and the J gene lost 3 bases, with 13 bases spanning the gap. The germline CDR1 and CDR2 sequences are KGHSH and LQKENI. The CDR3 DNA sequence: TGTGCCAGCTCACCAACCGCGGCTAGGCACACCGGGGAGCTGTTTTTT. As protein: CASSPTAARHTGELFF.